This T cell receptor (beta chain) was sequenced in a study of PD-1 blockade in mismatch repair-deficient tumors. Sequencing was performed with immunoSEQ multiplex PCR; in TCRdb, only in-frame clones are kept and a portion is missing. This table has roughly 50,000 clones, 65% to 85% appearing once. The V end was cut by 6 bases, the J end by 9 bases, with 22 bases between. The CDR3 spans 15 residues. Germline-derived CDR1 and CDR2 are SGHTA and FQGNSA. V is TRBV7-2 and J is TRBJ2-3; perhaps TRBD2 as D (6 bases). This receptor was taken from an adult with mismatch repair-deficient cancer. This specimen was peripheral blood, taken roughly 21 weeks after starting pembrolizumab. CDR3 sequence (DNA): TGTGCCAGCAGTCGTCGACTAGTCGCCCCAGGAACGCAGTATTTT. Translated: CASSRRLVAPGTQYF.